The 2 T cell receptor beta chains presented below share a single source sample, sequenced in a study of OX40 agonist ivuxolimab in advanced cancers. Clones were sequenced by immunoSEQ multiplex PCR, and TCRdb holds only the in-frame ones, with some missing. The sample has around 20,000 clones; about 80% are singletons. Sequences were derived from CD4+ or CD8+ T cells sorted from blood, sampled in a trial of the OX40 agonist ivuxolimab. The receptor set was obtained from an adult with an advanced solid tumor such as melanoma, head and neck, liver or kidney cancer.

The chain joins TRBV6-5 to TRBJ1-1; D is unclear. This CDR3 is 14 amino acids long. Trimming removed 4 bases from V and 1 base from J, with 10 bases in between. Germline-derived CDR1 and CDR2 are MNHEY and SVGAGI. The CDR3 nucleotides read TGTGCCAGCAGTTTAACCGACGCGAACACTGAAGCTTTCTTT. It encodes CASSLTDANTEAFF.

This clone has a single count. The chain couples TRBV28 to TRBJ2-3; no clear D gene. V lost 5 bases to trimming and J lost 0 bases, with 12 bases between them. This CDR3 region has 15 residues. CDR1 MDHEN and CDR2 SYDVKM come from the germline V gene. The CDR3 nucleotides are TGTGCCAGCAGTCTCCTCTCCCACAGCACAGATACGCAGTATTTT. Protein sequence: CASSLLSHSTDTQYF. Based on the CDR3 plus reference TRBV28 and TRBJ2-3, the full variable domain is DVKVTQSSRYLVKRTGEKVFLECVQDMDHENMFWYRQDPGLGLRLIYFSYDVKMKEKGDIPEGYSVSREKKERFSLILESASTNQTSMYLCASSLLSHSTDTQYFGPGTRLTVL.